These T cell receptor beta chains were read from a single sample in a study of OX40 agonist ivuxolimab in advanced cancers. Measured with immunoSEQ multiplex PCR; TCRdb has only the in-frame clones, and not every one. The profile shows about 50,000 clones, 79% of them singletons. The source was CD4+ or CD8+ T cells sorted from blood, collected in a trial of the OX40 agonist ivuxolimab. These receptors were obtained from an adult with an advanced solid tumor such as melanoma, head and neck, liver or kidney cancer. The CDR3 runs from the conserved cysteine through the conserved F or W. A D gene is named only where the DNA matches it firmly. A row's size may be missing; if present it is once, few, many or a size class.

D gene: -
clone size: -
J gene: TRBJ1-2
V gene: TRBV6-6
CDR3 DNA: TGTGCCACTCACGAGGGTAACTATGGCTACACCTTC
CDR3 protein: CATHEGNYGYTF

D gene: -
clone size: -
J gene: TRBJ1-5
V gene: TRBV19
CDR3 DNA: TGTGCCAGTAGTTATAGTAGCAATCAGCCCCAGCATTTT
CDR3 protein: CASSYSSNQPQHF

D gene: -
clone size: -
J gene: TRBJ1-2
V gene: TRBV6-5
CDR3 DNA: TGTGCCAGCAGTTACTCTTTGACTGGAAACTATGGCTACACCTTC
CDR3 protein: CASSYSLTGNYGYTF

D gene: -
clone size: -
J gene: TRBJ1-2
V gene: TRBV7-8
CDR3 DNA: TGTGCCAGCAGCAGACCCCAGGGAGGTGGCTACACCTTC
CDR3 protein: CASSRPQGGGYTF

D gene: -
clone size: -
J gene: TRBJ2-1
V gene: TRBV2
CDR3 DNA: TGTGCCAGCAGTGCCATCGAAAGCTCCTACAATGAGCAGTTCTTC
CDR3 protein: CASSAIESSYNEQFF

D gene: -
clone size: -
J gene: TRBJ2-3
V gene: TRBV15
CDR3 DNA: TGTGCCACCAGCAGAGATAGGTATACAGATACGCAGTATTTT
CDR3 protein: CATSRDRYTDTQYF

D gene: -
clone size: few
J gene: TRBJ1-1
V gene: TRBV19
CDR3 DNA: TGTGCCACCCACGGGACACTCAAAGGGTACACTGAAGCTTTCTTT
CDR3 protein: CATHGTLKGYTEAFF

D gene: -
clone size: -
J gene: TRBJ2-1
V gene: TRBV5-1
CDR3 DNA: TGCGCCAGCAGCTTCCCAGGGGACAATGAGCAGTTCTTC
CDR3 protein: CASSFPGDNEQFF

D gene: TRBD1
clone size: -
J gene: TRBJ1-1
V gene: TRBV19
CDR3 DNA: TGTGCCAGTAGTTACAGGGGTGTCACTGAAGCTTTCTTT
CDR3 protein: CASSYRGVTEAFF

D gene: TRBD2
clone size: -
J gene: TRBJ2-7
V gene: TRBV6-1
CDR3 DNA: TGTGCCAGCAGACCTACTAGCGGGGGAACCTACGAGCAGTACTTC
CDR3 protein: CASRPTSGGTYEQYF

D gene: -
clone size: -
J gene: TRBJ1-2
V gene: TRBV5-5
CDR3 DNA: TGTGCCAGCAGCCAAGAGTTACAGGGTCCGTATGGCTACACCTTC
CDR3 protein: CASSQELQGPYGYTF

D gene: TRBD1
clone size: -
J gene: TRBJ2-5
V gene: TRBV18
CDR3 DNA: TGTGCCAGCTCACGACCGGGACAGGGGGGATCGGAGACCCAGTACTTC
CDR3 protein: CASSRPGQGGSETQYF

D gene: -
clone size: -
J gene: TRBJ1-2
V gene: TRBV28
CDR3 DNA: TGTGCCAGCAGTTTAACTGGGGGCAACTATGGCTACACCTTC
CDR3 protein: CASSLTGGNYGYTF

D gene: TRBD2
clone size: -
J gene: TRBJ2-1
V gene: TRBV4-1
CDR3 DNA: TGCGCCAGCAGCCAATCTACTAGCGGGAGAAAGGATGGGCAGTTCTTC
CDR3 protein: CASSQSTSGRKDGQFF

D gene: TRBD1
clone size: -
J gene: TRBJ1-5
V gene: TRBV7-8
CDR3 DNA: TGTGCCAGCAGCTTAGTGTCGACAGGGGGTAGTAATCAGCCCCAGCATTTT
CDR3 protein: CASSLVSTGGSNQPQHF

D gene: -
clone size: -
J gene: TRBJ1-2
V gene: TRBV30
CDR3 DNA: TGTGCCTGGAGTGTGAGGGCCGGCTACACCTTC
CDR3 protein: CAWSVRAGYTF

D gene: -
clone size: -
J gene: TRBJ2-5
V gene: TRBV7-6
CDR3 DNA: TGTGCCAGCAGCTTAGTGGAGGGAGAGACCCAGTACTTC
CDR3 protein: CASSLVEGETQYF

D gene: -
clone size: medium-sized
J gene: TRBJ1-1
V gene: TRBV10-2
CDR3 DNA: TGCGCCAGCAGTGAGTATTCGGGCTTGAACACTGAAGCTTTCTTT
CDR3 protein: CASSEYSGLNTEAFF

D gene: -
clone size: -
J gene: TRBJ1-4
V gene: TRBV4-2
CDR3 DNA: TGTGCCAGCAGCCAAAACCCGGGAACCGGACAGGAAAAACTGTTTTTT
CDR3 protein: CASSQNPGTGQEKLFF

D gene: TRBD1
clone size: once
J gene: TRBJ2-5
V gene: TRBV5-5
CDR3 DNA: TGTGCCAGCAGACCATCAGGGACAGGAAAAGAGACCCAGTACTTC
CDR3 protein: CASRPSGTGKETQYF

D gene: -
clone size: many
J gene: TRBJ1-1
V gene: TRBV6-6
CDR3 DNA: TGTGCCAGCAGTTCCGGGGGGAACACTGAAGCTTTCTTT
CDR3 protein: CASSSGGNTEAFF

D gene: TRBD1
clone size: -
J gene: TRBJ1-1
V gene: TRBV5-1
CDR3 DNA: TGCGCCAGCAGCCCAGGACAGGGCCCCGAAGCTTTCTTT
CDR3 protein: CASSPGQGPEAFF

D gene: TRBD2
clone size: -
J gene: TRBJ2-5
V gene: TRBV5-4
CDR3 DNA: TGTGCCAGCAGCTTGGAATCGGGGGGGCCGAAGACCCAGTACTTC
CDR3 protein: CASSLESGGPKTQYF

D gene: -
clone size: medium-sized
J gene: TRBJ1-6
V gene: TRBV30
CDR3 DNA: TGTGCCTGGGACCCGGGGACGGTGGAACCCCTCCACTTT
CDR3 protein: CAWDPGTVEPLHF

D gene: TRBD1
clone size: -
J gene: TRBJ1-4
V gene: TRBV28
CDR3 DNA: TGTGCCAGCAATGACCCGGGACAGGGTTTTGAAAAACTGTTTTTT
CDR3 protein: CASNDPGQGFEKLFF

D gene: -
clone size: -
J gene: TRBJ1-2
V gene: TRBV6-5
CDR3 DNA: TGTGCCAGCACGATACGGGACGACTATGGCTACACCTTC
CDR3 protein: CASTIRDDYGYTF

D gene: -
clone size: -
J gene: TRBJ1-1
V gene: TRBV5-5
CDR3 DNA: TGTGCCAGCAGCTGGATAACTGGTGGGGAAGCTTTCTTT
CDR3 protein: CASSWITGGEAFF

D gene: -
clone size: -
J gene: TRBJ2-1
V gene: TRBV2
CDR3 DNA: TGTGCCAGCAGTGAACAGGGGAGGTGGCAGTTCTTC
CDR3 protein: CASSEQGRWQFF

D gene: -
clone size: -
J gene: TRBJ2-7
V gene: TRBV18
CDR3 DNA: TGTGCCAGCTCACCACCGTCGACAGGCGGCCGTCAGTACTTC
CDR3 protein: CASSPPSTGGRQYF

D gene: -
clone size: -
J gene: TRBJ1-6
V gene: TRBV19
CDR3 DNA: TGTGCCAGTAGTTTAGGACAAGATAATTCACCCCTCCACTTT
CDR3 protein: CASSLGQDNSPLHF

D gene: -
clone size: few
J gene: TRBJ2-1
V gene: TRBV5-1
CDR3 DNA: TGCGCCAGCAGCTTGGAGGGGTTCTCCTACAATGAGCAGTTCTTC
CDR3 protein: CASSLEGFSYNEQFF

D gene: TRBD2
clone size: -
J gene: TRBJ2-1
V gene: TRBV5-6
CDR3 DNA: TGTGCCAGCAGCTTGGGGCTAGCGGGGGGCAATGAGCAGTTCTTC
CDR3 protein: CASSLGLAGGNEQFF

D gene: TRBD1
clone size: few
J gene: TRBJ2-2
V gene: TRBV9
CDR3 DNA: TGTGCCAGCAGCGAGCCGGGACAGGCGAACACCGGGGAGCTGTTTTTT
CDR3 protein: CASSEPGQANTGELFF

D gene: -
clone size: -
J gene: TRBJ2-3
V gene: TRBV5-1
CDR3 DNA: TGCGCCAGCAGCTTCGGCCCGATTGGCGATACGCAGTATTTT
CDR3 protein: CASSFGPIGDTQYF

D gene: -
clone size: -
J gene: TRBJ1-1
V gene: TRBV5-1
CDR3 DNA: TGCGCCAGCAGCTTGGACACTGAAGCTTTCTTT
CDR3 protein: CASSLDTEAFF

D gene: TRBD1
clone size: -
J gene: TRBJ2-5
V gene: TRBV2
CDR3 DNA: TGTGCCAGCAGACGGGGACAGTCTTACCAAGAGACCCAGTACTTC
CDR3 protein: CASRRGQSYQETQYF

D gene: -
clone size: -
J gene: TRBJ1-5
V gene: TRBV2
CDR3 DNA: TGTGCCAGCAGTGAAGGCAACGTTTGGCCCCAGCATTTT
CDR3 protein: CASSEGNVWPQHF

D gene: -
clone size: -
J gene: TRBJ2-2
V gene: TRBV7-3
CDR3 DNA: TGTGCCAGCAGCCCCCTGGCGGGCGACACCGGGGAGCTGTTTTTT
CDR3 protein: CASSPLAGDTGELFF

D gene: TRBD2
clone size: -
J gene: TRBJ2-1
V gene: TRBV9
CDR3 DNA: TGTGCCAGCAGCGTAGGAAGTAGCGGGGGGGCAAATGAGCAGTTCTTC
CDR3 protein: CASSVGSSGGANEQFF

D gene: -
clone size: -
J gene: TRBJ1-1
V gene: TRBV5-6
CDR3 DNA: TGTGCCAGCAGCTTCCCGGGGGTGAAGGGGATGAACACTGAAGCTTTCTTT
CDR3 protein: CASSFPGVKGMNTEAFF

D gene: TRBD1
clone size: -
J gene: TRBJ2-1
V gene: TRBV7-9
CDR3 DNA: TGTGCCAGCAGCCCCCGACAGGGGATTTCCTACAATGAGCAGTTCTTC
CDR3 protein: CASSPRQGISYNEQFF

D gene: -
clone size: -
J gene: TRBJ2-3
V gene: TRBV5-4
CDR3 DNA: TGTGCCAGCGGCGGCGCAGGGGCCCCCGGGGATACGCAGTATTTT
CDR3 protein: CASGGAGAPGDTQYF

D gene: -
clone size: -
J gene: TRBJ2-2
V gene: TRBV2
CDR3 DNA: TGTGCCAGCAGTGAAGCGACGGGGGCCGGGGAGCTGTTTTTT
CDR3 protein: CASSEATGAGELFF

D gene: TRBD1
clone size: -
J gene: TRBJ1-2
V gene: TRBV28
CDR3 DNA: TGTGCCAGCAGACTCCGGACAGGACGCTATGGCTACACCTTC
CDR3 protein: CASRLRTGRYGYTF

D gene: -
clone size: -
J gene: TRBJ1-1
V gene: TRBV7-2
CDR3 DNA: TGTGCCAGCAGCTTAGTTCCAGGGAGAGCTTTCTTT
CDR3 protein: CASSLVPGRAFF

D gene: -
clone size: few
J gene: TRBJ1-3
V gene: TRBV19
CDR3 DNA: TGTGCCAGTATTGACGCGCGCGGTAGCTCTGGAAACACCATATATTTT
CDR3 protein: CASIDARGSSGNTIYF

D gene: -
clone size: -
J gene: TRBJ2-1
V gene: TRBV7-3
CDR3 DNA: TGTGCCAGCAGCCGCGGGATCGACAATGAGCAGTTCTTC
CDR3 protein: CASSRGIDNEQFF